This T cell receptor beta chain was identified in a study of tumor-infiltrating lymphocytes in primary liver carcinoma. As for the study in general: Participating patients were men and women between 30 and 69 years old. Study results and caveats: A small share of top clones, only about 7-25%, was found in all five tumor regions.

Starting material for RNA and DNA co-extraction consisted of roughly 18-34 mg of unsorted bulk tissue. The authors made TCR beta cDNA from 450 to 600 ng total RNA with a constant-region primer. Construction of TCR beta libraries relied on three successive nested multiplex PCR rounds employing slightly modified ARM-PCR. TRBV1-TRBV30 forward primers paired with a C-beta reverse primer were used in the first two PCR rounds, which ran approximately 10 cycles each. In TCRdb, the multiplex PCR reads were re-called with MiXCR into one record per CDR3 protein. In the table there are about 19,000 distinct CDR3 sequences, roughly 80% of which are singletons. This clonotype showed up just once. Antigen unknown. The junction departs from germline at one end; a sequencing error may be responsible. Germline lookup yields CDR1 PRHDT and CDR2 FYEKMQ (reference sequence). The length of the CDR3 is 17 residues.

Sequenced material: liver tumor tissue from sampling region 4. The subset was: tumor region T4, right-lateral pole. The chain combines TRBV13 with TRBJ1-1; D unresolved. The sequence was obtained from a woman aged 25 to 45 with primary liver carcinoma and hepatitis B virus infection. CDR3 loop: CAGSLGGFRIEGTEAFF. The CDR3 DNA sequence: TGTGCCGGCAGCTTAGGAGGGTTTCGTATTGAGGGCACTGAAGCTTTCTTT.